These 30 T cell receptor beta chains came from one sample sequenced in a study of blood T cell repertoires in COVID-19. Repertoires were generated with immunoSEQ multiplex PCR, while TCRdb's copy carries only in-frame clones and drops some. The sample lists around 23,000 clones, over 55% occurring once. Material: peripheral blood. These receptors were obtained from a woman older than 75 with acute or convalescent COVID-19.

V gene TRBV12-5 combines with J gene TRBJ1-1, with D unresolved. The CDR3 runs to 13 residues. V was trimmed by 2 bases and J by 3 bases, leaving 7 bases between them. The germline gives CDR1 LGHNT, CDR2 FRNRAP. The CDR3 here is CASGLYEDTEAFF. The CDR3 DNA is TGTGCTAGTGGTTTGTACGAGGACACTGAAGCTTTCTTT.

This chain joins TRBV6-5 and TRBJ1-6; 9 positions match TRBD1. Germline V CDR1 and CDR2: MNHEY, SVGAGI. V shed 7 bases, J shed 9 bases, and the junction held 10 bases outside the gene matches. The CDR3 covers 15 residues. The DNA for the CDR3 is TGTGCCAGCACTACTAACGGACAGGGGAGTTCACCCCTCCACTTT. Amino acid sequence: CASTTNGQGSSPLHF.

V gene TRBV19 combines with J gene TRBJ2-7; 8 bases match TRBD2. The trim removed 0 bases at V and 3 bases at J, leaving 4 bases unmatched. This CDR3 spans 15 amino acids. The germline CDR1 and CDR2 sequences are LNHDA and SQIVND (reference sequence). CDR3 in amino acids: CASSIDSGSIYEQYF. CDR3 nucleotide sequence: TGTGCCAGTAGTATAGACAGCGGGAGTATCTACGAGCAGTACTTC. Combining the CDR3 with reference TRBV19 and TRBJ2-7 gives the whole variable domain DGGITQSPKYLFRKEGQNVTLSCEQNLNHDAMYWYRQDPGQGLRLIYYSQIVNDFQKGDIAEGYSVSREKKESFPLTVTSAQKNPTAFYLCASSIDSGSIYEQYFGPGTRLTVT.

The chain has TRBV19 and TRBJ1-2; D possibly corresponds to TRBD1 (5 bases). The CDR3 runs to 14 residues. CDR1 is LNHDA, CDR2 SQIVND, per germline (reference sequence). The V end lost 3 bases, the J end lost 3 bases, and 11 bases lay between the germline ends. CDR3 residues: CASSIRQGYYGYTF. The CDR3 DNA follows: TGTGCCAGTAGTATTCGGCAGGGTTACTATGGCTACACCTTC.

The J gene is TRBJ1-2, the V gene TRBV7-2; tentatively, D is TRBD1 (5 bases). Trimming removed 3 bases at V and 0 bases at J, with 8 bases between. The CDR3 consists of 14 residues. The germline V gene encodes CDR1 SGHTA and CDR2 FQGNSA. The CDR3 protein is CASSLDTPNYGYTF. CDR3 bases: TGTGCCAGCAGCTTGGACACCCCTAACTATGGCTACACCTTC.

The chain joins TRBV7-9 to TRBJ2-1, with 8 bases aligning to TRBD1. The germline CDR1 and CDR2 sequences are SEHNR and FQNEAQ (reference sequence). Trimming took 5 bases from V and 10 from J; bases not matched to a gene: 13. The CDR3 consists of 15 residues. DNA of the CDR3: TGTGCCAGCAGCGGAACCGGGACAGGTACCACGGAGCAGTTCTTC. It yields the protein CASSGTGTGTTEQFF.

The V and J genes are TRBV6-5 and TRBJ2-5; the match to TRBD1 covers 9 bases. Trimming took 7 bases from V and 6 from J; bases not matched to a gene: 6. Germline V gene data show CDR1 as MNHEY and CDR2 as SVGAGI. The CDR3 is 13 residues long. The CDR3 here is CASMHNRGQTQYF. DNA of the CDR3: TGTGCCAGCATGCACAACAGGGGGCAGACCCAGTACTTC.

V usage is TRBV5-4 and J usage is TRBJ2-5, with TRBD1 matching over 8 bases. CDR3 length: 13 amino acids. V lost 4 bases, J lost 5 bases, and 4 bases stayed unmatched. In germline, CDR1 is SGHNT, CDR2 YYREEE (reference sequence). CDR3 sequence reads: CASSRQGRETQYF. The CDR3 nucleotides read TGTGCCAGCAGCCGACAGGGGAGGGAGACCCAGTACTTC.

The chain recombines TRBV2 with TRBJ2-5, with TRBD2 identical over 10 bases. CDR3 length: 15 residues. Trimming at V came to 3 bases and at J to 5 bases, leaving 6 bases not matched to a gene. Germline V lookup: CDR1 SNHLY, CDR2 FYNNEI. CDR3 region: CASSESLAGVETQYF. The CDR3 bases are TGTGCCAGCAGTGAGTCCCTAGCGGGGGTTGAGACCCAGTACTTC. The whole variable domain, filled in from reference TRBV2 and TRBJ2-5, reads EPEVTQTPSHQVTQMGQEVILRCVPISNHLYFYWYRQILGQKVEFLVSFYNNEISEKSEIFDDQFSVERPDGSNFTLKIRSTKLEDSAMYFCASSESLAGVETQYFGPGTRLLVL.

The chain has TRBV5-1 and TRBJ2-7, with 7 bases fitting TRBD1. Germline CDR1 reads SGHRS; CDR2 reads YFSETQ. The CDR3 spans 15 residues. V gave up 0 bases and J gave up 2 bases; unmatched junction bases: 5. In DNA form, the CDR3 reads TGCGCCAGCAGCTTGGCCGGGACAGCTACCTACGAGCAGTACTTC. Translation gives CASSLAGTATYEQYF.

The CDR3 reads CASSLGGTGEAFF. The CDR3 DNA reads as TGTGCCAGCAGCTTGGGGGGGACAGGGGAAGCTTTCTTT. This rearrangement joins TRBV11-3 to TRBJ1-1, with 9 nucleotides matching TRBD1. CDR1 and CDR2 (germline): SGHNT, YENEEA. This CDR3 contains 13 residues. After removal of 3 bases from V and 8 bases from J, the junction contained 4 bases not matched to a gene.

The chain couples TRBV21-1 to TRBJ2-7; whether TRBD1, the table's D call, matches the DNA was not checked. TRBV21-1 is flagged as a pseudogene. This CDR3 is 17 amino acids long. DNA for the CDR3: TGTGCCAGCAGCACGAGAAATGGGAGACAGGGGCCATACGAGCAGTACTTC. Its protein product is CASSTRNGRQGPYEQYF.

About this clone: The junction differs from germline at one of its ends, possibly a read error. The rearrangement joins TRBV4-1 to TRBJ2-2; perhaps TRBD1 as D (6 bases). Germline loops: CDR1 MGHRA, CDR2 YSYEKL. This CDR3 spans 12 amino acids. For the CDR3, the DNA is TGCGCCAGCAGCCAAGTAGGGGGTCCCAGGGTTTTT. It specifies CASSQVGGPRVF.

This clone was recorded at least ten times. This chain connects TRBV12-3 or TRBV12-4 to TRBJ1-1, with D hard to call. CDR3 length equals 11 residues. The V and J ends lost 5 bases and 2 bases respectively, with 3 bases between them. As DNA, the CDR3 is TGTGCCAGCAGTCCTAACACTGAAGCTTTCTTT. Translation gives CASSPNTEAFF.

This chain connects TRBV4-3 to TRBJ2-1; 9 bases align to TRBD2. The CDR3 is 18 residues long. CDR1 is LGHNA and CDR2 is YSLEER in the germline V gene. The trim removed 0 bases at V and 5 bases at J, leaving 11 bases unmatched. The CDR3 sequence is CASSQESGRPPLDNEQFF. Written as DNA, the CDR3 is TGCGCCAGCAGCCAAGAAAGCGGGAGGCCGCCTCTCGACAATGAGCAGTTCTTC.

This chain connects TRBV2 to TRBJ1-5; the D is unclear. This CDR3 is 13 amino acids long. V was trimmed by 6 bases and J by 0 bases, leaving 6 bases between them. Per the germline V gene, CDR1 is SNHLY and CDR2 is FYNNEI. CDR3 in amino acids: CASSIDSNQPQHF. CDR3 sequence (DNA): TGTGCCAGCAGCATAGATAGCAATCAGCCCCAGCATTTT.

The chain couples TRBV7-2 to TRBJ2-7; D is unclear. Germline CDR1 and CDR2: SGHTA and FQGNSA. The CDR3 runs 12 residues. Trimming shortened V by 4 bases and J by 2 bases, and 6 bases separated the two germline ends. CDR3 DNA sequence: TGTGCCAGCAGCTCTGTCCCCTACGAGCAGTACTTC. It yields the protein CASSSVPYEQYF.

The V call is TRBV7-2, the J call TRBJ2-7; TRBD2 might be the D (7 bases). The germline V and J ends were trimmed by 1 base and 3 bases, with 13 bases remaining between them. The CDR3 has 15 amino acids. Germline CDR1 SGHTA, CDR2 FQGNSA. The DNA for the CDR3 is TGTGCCAGCAGCTTAGTGGGGAGGGGGGACTACGAGCAGTACTTC. Translated, it gives CASSLVGRGDYEQYF.

The J gene is TRBJ2-1, the V gene TRBV9; a weak D match, TRBD2 (5 bases). With 0 bases removed from V and 8 bases from J, the gap between germline ends came to 18 bases. Per germline, CDR1 SGDLS and CDR2 YYNGEE. CDR3 length equals 16 residues. The CDR3 coding sequence is TGTGCCAGCAGCGTAGGGCAGGACTCTTATGAGGATGAGCAGTTCTTC. Its translation: CASSVGQDSYEDEQFF.

This clone was seen a handful of times. The chain carries TRBV28 and TRBJ2-7; 12 nucleotides align to TRBD2. This CDR3 is built from 17 residues. The J segment lost 2 bases and the V segment lost 2 bases, leaving 7 bases of the junction unmatched. Germline CDR1 MDHEN, CDR2 SYDVKM. DNA for the CDR3: TGTGCCAGCAGTTTAAGTTGGGGACTAGCGGGCCCCTACGAGCAGTACTTC. Translated: CASSLSWGLAGPYEQYF.

This clone was seen more than once but under ten times. The chain employs TRBV27 and TRBJ1-1, with a possible D match to TRBD1 (5 bases). The CDR3 has 13 residues. Trimming left V 11 bases short and J 0 bases short, with 13 bases between. In germline, CDR1 is MNHEY, CDR2 SMNVEV (reference sequence). The chain's CDR3 is CACGRQMNTEAFF. In DNA form, the CDR3 reads TGTGCCTGCGGACGACAGATGAACACTGAAGCTTTCTTT.

This clone has a count of ten or more. The chain recombines TRBV7-3 with TRBJ2-2; TRBD1 might be the D (5 bases). The CDR3 sequence is 14 residues long. The germline V gene has CDR1 SGHTA and CDR2 FQGTGA. With 6 bases removed from V and 2 bases from J, the gap between germline ends came to 10 bases. The CDR3 region is CASRQEPNTGELFF. The CDR3 nucleotides read TGTGCCAGCAGACAGGAACCTAACACCGGGGAGCTGTTTTTT.

V and J are TRBV27 and TRBJ1-1; D possibly corresponds to TRBD1 (6 bases). V was clipped by 4 bases and J by 5 bases, with 17 bases between them. Germline V CDR1 and CDR2: MNHEY, SMNVEV (reference sequence). The CDR3 covers 15 residues. The CDR3 DNA reads TGTGCCAGCAGTTACAGGGAGCGGGGTTGGACTGAAGCTTTCTTT. Protein product: CASSYRERGWTEAFF.

The chain uses TRBV7-8 and TRBJ1-1, with a weak D call TRBD1 (6 bases). Germline V gives CDR1 SGHVS, CDR2 FQNEAQ. Trimming took 4 bases from V and 10 from J, leaving 13 bases between them. The CDR3 extends over 12 amino acids. The CDR3 DNA reads TGTGCCAGCAGCTCCTTCACAGGGTCAGCTTTCTTT. Its protein is CASSSFTGSAFF.

The chain recombines TRBV25-1 with TRBJ1-2; D unresolved. The CDR3 runs to 12 residues. V lost 7 bases to trimming and J lost 4 bases, with 10 bases between them. The V gene's germline CDR1 is MGHDK and CDR2 SYGVNS. The CDR3 sequence is CASMAGSYGYTF. CDR3 coding DNA: TGTGCCAGCATGGCGGGCAGCTATGGCTACACCTTC.

This chain joins TRBV5-1 and TRBJ2-5, with TRBD1 matching over 9 bases. V lost 4 bases to trimming and J lost 4 bases; unmatched junction nucleotides: 5. Germline-derived CDR1 and CDR2 are SGHRS and YFSETQ. The CDR3 is 14 residues long. The CDR3 DNA reads as TGCGCCAGCAGCCCGGGACAGGGAGGAGAGACCCAGTACTTC. Translating it yields CASSPGQGGETQYF.

The rearrangement joins TRBV28 to TRBJ1-2, with 7 positions matching TRBD1. Germline loops: CDR1 MDHEN, CDR2 SYDVKM. The V and J ends lost 5 bases and 7 bases, in that order; junction bases with no gene match: 4. The CDR3 has 12 residues. The CDR3 nucleotides read TGTGCCAGCAGTGTGAGACAGGGTGGCTACACCTTC. This gives the protein CASSVRQGGYTF.

V is TRBV21-1 and J is TRBJ1-4. TRBV21-1 is a known pseudogene. The CDR3 runs to 18 residues. CDR3 DNA: TGTGCCAGCAGCAAAGAGGAGGGACCCGCAATCCTCGGGGAAAAACTGTTTTTT. It is translated as CASSKEEGPAILGEKLFF.

This chain links TRBV5-1 with TRBJ2-3, with 9 bases matching TRBD1. V was clipped by 6 bases and J by 5 bases; unmatched bases: 10. Germline CDR1 is SGHRS and CDR2 is YFSETQ. The CDR3 covers 15 residues. CDR3 nucleotides: TGCGCCAGCACCCCCACGACAGGGGGATTAGATACGCAGTATTTT. Translation gives CASTPTTGGLDTQYF.

This chain links TRBV19 with TRBJ2-6, with 9 nucleotides matching TRBD1. Germline V CDR1 and CDR2: LNHDA, SQIVND (reference sequence). The CDR3 length is 17 residues. Unmatched junction bases numbered 9, after V lost 6 bases and J lost 3 bases. DNA of the CDR3: TGTGCCAGTAGAAATAGAAGACAGGGGGATGGGGCCAACGTCCTGACTTTC. Its translation is CASRNRRQGDGANVLTF.